This entry lists 28 T cell receptor beta chains sequenced from one sample in a study of neurological immune-mediated disorders. One entry per CDR3 protein results from TCRdb running MiXCR on the 5' RACE reads. Of 85,000 to 90,000 distinct CDR3 sequences listed, 3% to 4.5% are singletons. Sequencing was performed on PBMCs. These receptors all come from a woman aged 45-59 years with multiple sclerosis.

In this sample, this clonotype turned up many times. The V and J genes are TRBV5-1 and TRBJ1-5, with D perhaps matching TRBD1 (6 bases). The length of the CDR3 is 15 residues. V dropped 1 base and J dropped 3 bases, with 11 bases sitting between them. The germline CDR1 and CDR2 sequences are SGHRS and YFSETQ. This CDR3 reads CASSLTGSNNQPQHF. For the CDR3, the DNA is TGCGCCAGCAGCTTGACAGGGTCGAACAATCAGCCCCAGCATTTT. Full variable domain (outside the CDR3, taken from reference TRBV5-1 and TRBJ1-5): KAGVTQTPRYLIKTRGQQVTLSCSPISGHRSVSWYQQTPGQGLQFLFEYFSETQRNKGNFPGRFSGRQFSNSRSEMNVSTLELGDSALYLCASSLTGSNNQPQHFGDGTRLSIL.

In its sample, this clonotype was seen many times. This chain connects TRBV5-5 to TRBJ2-5, with 9 positions matching TRBD2. In germline, CDR1 is SGHKS, CDR2 YYEKEE (reference sequence). Losses at the gene ends were 4 bases for V and 1 base for J; bases not matched to a gene: 14. The CDR3 runs 18 residues. CDR3 region: CASSRGTLGGGGQETQYF. DNA of the CDR3: TGTGCCAGCAGCCGAGGGACCTTAGGCGGGGGGGGCCAAGAGACCCAGTACTTC.

This clonotype was seen repeatedly, ten times or more. This chain joins TRBV4-3 and TRBJ2-7; 8 nucleotides agree with TRBD1. V shed 2 bases and J 2 bases; nucleotides not matched to a gene: 5. This CDR3 comprises 15 residues. CDR1 LGHNA and CDR2 YSLEER come from the germline V gene. The CDR3 DNA sequence: TGCGCCAGCAGCCAACTCCACAGGGGGGCCTACGAGCAGTACTTC. Protein: CASSQLHRGAYEQYF.

This clonotype was counted many times. The CDR3, as DNA: TGTGCCAGCTCGCGGACTAGCGGGGGCGAGCAGTACTTC. Translation gives CASSRTSGGEQYF. V is TRBV18 and J is TRBJ2-7; 13 positions match TRBD2. Germline V gene lookup returns CDR1 KGHSH and CDR2 LQKENI. Losses at the gene ends were 6 bases for V and 6 bases for J; bases not matched to a gene: 2. The CDR3 extends over 13 amino acids.

This clonotype was seen at least ten times. This chain uses TRBV5-1 with TRBJ1-2; D is possibly TRBD1 (5 bases). The CDR3 runs to 12 residues. Trimming pared 5 bases from V and 5 bases from J, leaving 10 bases between. Germline V gene lookup returns CDR1 SGHRS and CDR2 YFSETQ. CDR3 sequence: CASSDSTYGYTF. The CDR3, as DNA: TGCGCCAGCAGTGACAGCACTTATGGCTACACCTTC.

This clonotype was recorded at least ten times. J is TRBJ2-3 and V is TRBV2, with TRBD2 as a possible D gene (6 bases). CDR1 and CDR2 from the germline V gene are SNHLY and FYNNEI. The CDR3 consists of 15 residues. The V end was cut by 8 bases, the J end by 4 bases, with 19 bases between. The CDR3 nucleotides read TGTGCCAGCGGACAAGACTGGGGGGTGGCAGATACGCAGTATTTT. Its translation: CASGQDWGVADTQYF.

This clonotype was observed many times. The V and J genes are TRBV20-1 and TRBJ1-1; D is possibly TRBD1 (6 bases). The CDR3 extends over 18 amino acids. Germline V CDR1 and CDR2: DFQATT, SNEGSKA (reference sequence). V lost 0 bases and J lost 0, with 20 bases in between. The DNA of the CDR3 is TGCAGTGCTAGAGAGGGGGGTGGGGACACGTTCATGAACACTGAAGCTTTCTTT. Its translation: CSAREGGGDTFMNTEAFF.

This clonotype occurred many times. The V and J genes are TRBV20-1 and TRBJ2-7; tentatively, D is TRBD2 (7 bases). CDR3 length equals 16 residues. V dropped 6 bases and J dropped 3 bases, with 24 bases sitting between them. The germline V gene has CDR1 DFQATT and CDR2 SNEGSKA (reference sequence). The CDR3 is CSAKRGGGAGNYEQYF. CDR3 coding DNA: TGCAGTGCCAAGAGGGGGGGAGGAGCGGGGAACTACGAGCAGTACTTC.

For this clonotype: A much bigger clone sits one base away, suggesting this may be a read error. The chain links TRBV12-3 or TRBV12-4 to TRBJ2-5; D gene uncertain. This CDR3 is 10 amino acids long. The CDR3 DNA reads TGTGCCAGCAGTTATGAGAACCAGTACTTC. The encoded protein is CASSYENQYF.

Many counts were recorded for this clonotype. The V gene is TRBV5-6, the J gene TRBJ1-6; D gene ambiguous. V lost 5 bases, J lost 7 bases, and 19 bases lay in between. This CDR3 is built from 16 residues. Germline V CDR1 and CDR2: SGHDT, YYEEEE. Here the CDR3 DNA reads TGTGCCAGCAGGGTTGCGGGTCCAAGCGGGAATTCACCCCTCCACTTT. It specifies CASRVAGPSGNSPLHF.

At least ten counts were recorded for this clonotype. The chain recombines TRBV20-1 with TRBJ2-5; a weak D match, TRBD1 (5 bases). The germline CDR1 and CDR2 sequences are DFQATT and SNEGSKA (reference sequence). Between the trimmed V and J ends, which lost 5 bases and 5 bases, there was a span of 12 bases. The CDR3 has 12 residues. CDR3: CSAEYYRETQYF. The CDR3 DNA follows: TGCAGTGCTGAATATTACAGGGAGACCCAGTACTTC.

Of note for this clonotype: This may come from a read error, since a much larger clone is one base off. The rearrangement joins TRBV20-1 to TRBJ1-2; D gene uncertain. CDR3 size: 13 residues. Germline lookup yields CDR1 DFQATT and CDR2 SNEGSKA (reference sequence). V was trimmed by 5 bases and J by 5 bases, leaving 15 bases between them. The CDR3 spells CSAYHTETYGYTF. The CDR3 nucleotides read TGCAGTGCTTATCACACAGAAACTTATGGCTACACCTTC.

The table lists this clonotype with many counts. The V gene is TRBV6-5, the J gene TRBJ1-2, with TRBD1 identical over 9 bases. Germline CDR1 is MNHEY and CDR2 is SVGAGI. This CDR3 is 15 amino acids long. V lost 6 bases to trimming and J lost 8 bases; unmatched junction nucleotides: 13. This chain's CDR3 is CASRSTGTGNRGYTF. CDR3 nucleotides: TGTGCCAGCAGATCCACCGGGACAGGGAATCGAGGCTACACCTTC.

By share, this clonotype counts as medium-sized. The chain is built from TRBV7-2 and TRBJ2-7; no clear D gene. Germline loops: CDR1 SGHTA, CDR2 FQGNSA. CDR3 length: 12 residues. Deletions cut 2 bases from V and 2 bases from J, with 4 bases between. As DNA, the CDR3 is TGTGCCAGCAGCTTATCTGCCTACGAGCAGTACTTC. Protein sequence: CASSLSAYEQYF.

This clonotype was observed at least ten times. The rearrangement links TRBV20-1 to TRBJ2-4, with D tentatively TRBD1 (5 bases). Trimming removed 2 bases from V and 0 bases from J, with 8 bases in between. The CDR3 loop spans 14 amino acids. The germline V gene encodes CDR1 DFQATT and CDR2 SNEGSKA (reference sequence). In DNA form, the CDR3 reads TGCAGTGCTAGACAGGGCCTAGCCAAAAACATTCAGTACTTC. It is translated as CSARQGLAKNIQYF.

In its sample, this clonotype was seen many times. The rearrangement joins TRBV7-6 to TRBJ2-2; TRBD1 aligns across 9 bases. V gave up 4 bases and J gave up 6 bases; unmatched junction bases: 12. Looked up from germline, CDR1 is SGHVS and CDR2 is FNYEAQ. The CDR3 totals 17 residues. The DNA of the CDR3 is TGTGCCAGCAGCTCGACCCGGGACAGGGAGGGTGCCGGGGAGCTGTTTTTT. This gives the protein CASSSTRDREGAGELFF. The full variable domain, its missing parts supplied by reference TRBV7-6 and TRBJ2-2, is GAGVSQSPRYKVTKRGQDVALRCDPISGHVSLYWYRQALGQGPEFLTYFNYEAQQDKSGLPNDRFSAERPEGSISTLTIQRTEQRDSAMYRCASSSTRDREGAGELFFGEGSRLTVL.

This clonotype came up many times. The rearrangement uses TRBV7-9 and TRBJ1-1; D uncertain. The germline V and J ends were trimmed by 5 bases and 10 bases, with 17 bases remaining between them. The germline V gene has CDR1 SEHNR and CDR2 FQNEAQ (reference sequence). The CDR3 extends over 13 amino acids. The CDR3 bases are TGTGCCAGCAGCCCGGGCGGGATTTCAGCAGCTTTCTTT. Translating gives CASSPGGISAAFF.

This clonotype was counted ten times or more. The V and J genes are TRBV29-1 and TRBJ2-3, with D perhaps matching TRBD1 or TRBD2 (6 bases each). Looked up from germline, CDR1 is SQVTM and CDR2 is ANQGSEA. Trimming removed 4 bases from V and 11 bases from J, with 22 bases in between. The CDR3 consists of 14 residues. The CDR3 spells CSVATRGGTPGQYF. DNA for the CDR3: TGCAGCGTTGCGACTAGAGGGGGTACCCCGGGGCAGTATTTT.

This clonotype was detected only a few times. The chain joins TRBV27 to TRBJ2-3, with 10 bases fitting TRBD2. The CDR3 loop spans 16 amino acids. Germline CDR1 and CDR2: MNHEY and SMNVEV (reference sequence). V gave up 6 bases and J gave up 2 bases; unmatched junction bases: 8. The CDR3, as DNA: TGTGCCAGCAGGACGACGGGACTAGCGTACACAGATACGCAGTATTTT. Translating it yields CASRTTGLAYTDTQYF.

Points on this clonotype: At one end, the junction sequence differs from germline, possibly due to a read error. This rearrangement joins TRBV20-1 to TRBJ1-5; D perhaps matches TRBD1 (6 bases). CDR1 and CDR2 from the germline V gene are DFQATT and SNEGSKA (reference sequence). The CDR3 runs to 12 residues. As DNA, the CDR3 is TGCAGCAGAGGGGGTAACAATAAGACCCAGAATTTT. It encodes CSRGGNNKTQNF.

In this sample, this clonotype turned up many times. The chain links TRBV2 to TRBJ2-2, with TRBD2 matching 10 bases. There are 15 residues in the CDR3. Unmatched junction bases numbered 9, after V lost 10 bases and J lost 4 bases. The germline V gene encodes CDR1 SNHLY and CDR2 FYNNEI. The CDR3 DNA reads as TGTGCCAAACAGCGGGGACTAGCGATCACCGGGGAGCTGTTTTTT. This sequence encodes CAKQRGLAITGELFF.

This clonotype was counted ten times or more. The chain uses TRBV5-7 and TRBJ1-5; tentatively, D is TRBD1 (5 bases). TRBV5-7 is annotated as an ORF whose role is uncertain. The length of the CDR3 is 17 residues. Trimming pared 4 bases from V and 4 bases from J, leaving 21 bases between. Written as DNA, the CDR3 is TGTGCCAGCAGCCCGGAGAGGGGCGAATGGGGAAATCAGCCCCAGCATTTT. Translation gives CASSPERGEWGNQPQHF.

This clonotype has ten or more counts. Here the CDR3 reads CASSQDSVMWDTQYF. CDR3 in DNA: TGCGCCAGCAGCCAAGATTCGGTGATGTGGGATACGCAGTATTTT. The V call is TRBV4-3, the J call TRBJ2-3, with D unclear. V lost 0 bases, J lost 6 bases, and 13 bases lay in between. CDR1 is LGHNA, CDR2 YSLEER, per germline. This CDR3 contains 15 residues.

This clonotype was observed at least ten times. The gene calls are TRBV6-2 or TRBV6-3 and TRBJ2-3; possibly TRBD2 for D (5 bases). In germline, CDR1 is MNHEY, CDR2 SVGEGT. The CDR3 has 14 residues. V lost 0 bases and J 2 bases, leaving 6 bases between the germline ends. The CDR3 loop is CASSYSGVTDTQYF. For the CDR3, the DNA is TGTGCCAGCAGTTACTCCGGGGTCACAGATACGCAGTATTTT.

This clonotype was seen at least ten times. Mismatch with germline at one junction end may stem from a read error. The chain carries TRBV7-2 and TRBJ2-2; D is unresolved. The CDR3 runs to 16 residues. Germline CDR1 and CDR2: SGHTA and FQGNSA. For the CDR3, the DNA is TGTGCCAGCAGCATGAAAAGGGCCCGGCACACCAGGGAGCTGTTTTTT. Its translation is CASSMKRARHTRELFF.

Note on this clonotype: This could be a read error, since a much larger clone is one nucleotide away. The CDR3 loop is CASSLQGWSYNEQYF. CDR3 coding DNA: TGCGCCAGCAGCTTGCAGGGATGGTCCTACAATGAGCAGTACTTC. The V gene is TRBV5-1, the J gene TRBJ2-1; TRBD1 might be the D (5 bases). TRBJ2-7 matches the DNA end more closely, so the J call is doubtful. The length of the CDR3 is 15 residues. Germline CDR1 and CDR2: SGHRS and YFSETQ.

This clonotype was seen repeatedly, ten times or more. The CDR3 DNA is TGCAGTGCTGACCTCCTGCTAGCGGGGGGGAACACCGGGGAGCTGTTTTTT. Protein product: CSADLLLAGGNTGELFF. The J gene is TRBJ2-2, the V gene TRBV20-1; TRBD2 agrees at 11 bases. CDR3 length: 17 residues. The germline V gene has CDR1 DFQATT and CDR2 SNEGSKA (reference sequence). V lost 5 bases and J lost 1; bases outside the gene matches: 9.

This clonotype was picked up many times. The chain joins TRBV7-2 to TRBJ1-2; 9 nucleotides match TRBD1. Germline values: CDR1 SGHTA, CDR2 FQGNSA. V was pared by 5 bases and J by 4 bases, with 8 bases of the junction left unmatched. CDR3 size: 15 residues. The CDR3, as DNA: TGTGCCAGCAGCAGAGACCGGGGACAGGGCTATGGCTACACCTTC. This encodes CASSRDRGQGYGYTF.